This T cell receptor beta chain stems from a study of blood T cell repertoires in COVID-19. Study background: Italy, Spain and the United States were the sources of the convalescent and acute COVID-19 samples. The cDNA or gDNA used as material had been derived from T cells, B-cell-depleted T cells, or PBMCs.

Seattle's cohort entered during active infection and was followed longitudinally. The CDR3 has 15 residues. V shed 0 bases and J shed 4 bases, with 12 bases lying between them. Germline V gene lookup returns CDR1 MGHRA and CDR2 YSYEKL. This clone has ten or more counts. Some clones are missing from TCRdb's copy, which holds only in-frame ones; the method was immunoSEQ multiplex PCR. Here the sample spans about 480,000 clones, 85% to 90% being singletons. The clonotype originates from a woman aged 45 to 65 with COVID-19, enrolled during active disease. The sample consisted of peripheral blood. V gene TRBV4-1 combines with J gene TRBJ1-2; D uncertain. As DNA, the CDR3 is TGCGCCAGCAGCCAAGATACCACAGAGTTCTATGGCTACACCTTC. It translates to CASSQDTTEFYGYTF.